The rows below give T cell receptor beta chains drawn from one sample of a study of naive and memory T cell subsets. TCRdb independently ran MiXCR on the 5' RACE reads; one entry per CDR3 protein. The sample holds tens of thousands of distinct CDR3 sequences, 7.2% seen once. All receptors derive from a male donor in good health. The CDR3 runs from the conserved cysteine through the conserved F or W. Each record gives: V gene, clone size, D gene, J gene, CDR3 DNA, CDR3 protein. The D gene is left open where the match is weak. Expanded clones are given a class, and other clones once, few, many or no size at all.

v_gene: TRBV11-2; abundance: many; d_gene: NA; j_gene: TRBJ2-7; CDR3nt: TGTGCCAGCAGCTTAGTATTTAGCGGAGCGGGTGAGCAGTACTTC; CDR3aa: CASSLVFSGAGEQYF
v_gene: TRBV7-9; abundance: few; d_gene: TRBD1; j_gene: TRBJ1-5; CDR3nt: TGTGCCAGCAGCTCAAGTGACAGGGTCACGCTAAACAATCAGCCCCAGCATTTT; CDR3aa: CASSSSDRVTLNNQPQHF
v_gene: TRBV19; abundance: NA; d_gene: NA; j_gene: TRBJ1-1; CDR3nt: TGTGCCAGTAGTATCGGGGGCGGAGGCAACACTGAAGCTTTCTTT; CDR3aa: CASSIGGGGNTEAFF
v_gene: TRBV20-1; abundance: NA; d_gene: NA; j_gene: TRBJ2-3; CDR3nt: TGTAAACAGGGGGGGTGGACAGATACGCAGTATTTT; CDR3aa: CKQGGWTDTQYF
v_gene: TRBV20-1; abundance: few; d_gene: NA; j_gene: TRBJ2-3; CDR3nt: TGCAGTGCTAGAAGTCTGTCAGGGGGGAACAAAAGCACAGATACGCAGTATTTT; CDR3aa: CSARSLSGGNKSTDTQYF
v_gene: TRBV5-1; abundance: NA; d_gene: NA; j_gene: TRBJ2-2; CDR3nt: TGCGCCAGCCAAGTGGTGGGCACCGGGGAGCTGTTTTTT; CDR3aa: CASQVVGTGELFF
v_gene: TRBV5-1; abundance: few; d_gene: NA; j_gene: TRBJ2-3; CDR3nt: TGCGCCAGCAGGGGGGGAGATACGCAGTATTTT; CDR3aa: CASRGGDTQYF
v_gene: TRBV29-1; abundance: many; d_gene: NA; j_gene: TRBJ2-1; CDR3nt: TGCAGCGTTGAAGGGGTTGCAGGGGCTCTATACAATGAGCAGTTCTTC; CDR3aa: CSVEGVAGALYNEQFF
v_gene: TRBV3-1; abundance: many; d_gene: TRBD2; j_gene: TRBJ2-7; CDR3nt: TGTGCCAGCAGCCCCAGGTTCACGCGGGGGGGCCGAAGCGAGCAGTACTTC; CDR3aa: CASSPRFTRGGRSEQYF
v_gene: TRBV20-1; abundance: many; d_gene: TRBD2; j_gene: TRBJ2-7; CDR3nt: TGCAGTGCTAGAGGGGGGGGGGACTACGAGCAGTACTTC; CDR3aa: CSARGGGDYEQYF
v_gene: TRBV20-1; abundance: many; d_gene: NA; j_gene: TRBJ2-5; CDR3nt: TGCAGTGCTAGAGATTCGGAGACCCAGTACTTC; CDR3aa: CSARDSETQYF
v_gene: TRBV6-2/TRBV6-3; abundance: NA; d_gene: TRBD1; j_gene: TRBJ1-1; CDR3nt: TGTGCCAGCAGACCCCTGCGGACAGGGGTGAATGGAACTGAAGCTTTCTTT; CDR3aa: CASRPLRTGVNGTEAFF
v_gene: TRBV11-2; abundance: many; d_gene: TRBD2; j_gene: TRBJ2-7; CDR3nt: TGTGCCAGCAGCTTAGGGACTAGCGGCTACTACGAGCAGTACTTC; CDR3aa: CASSLGTSGYYEQYF
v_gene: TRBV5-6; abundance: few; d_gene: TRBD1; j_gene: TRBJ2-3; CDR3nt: TGTGCCAGCAGCTTGGGAACAGGGGGCGGCACAGATACGCAGTATTTT; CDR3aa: CASSLGTGGGTDTQYF
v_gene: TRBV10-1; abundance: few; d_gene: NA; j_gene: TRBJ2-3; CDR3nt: TGCGCCAGCAGTGACCACTCGGGGACAGATACGCAGTATTTT; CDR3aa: CASSDHSGTDTQYF
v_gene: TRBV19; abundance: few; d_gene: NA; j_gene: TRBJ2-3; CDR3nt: TGTGCCAGTAGTCGGCCCCCCGGGCAAACGCAGTATTTT; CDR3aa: CASSRPPGQTQYF
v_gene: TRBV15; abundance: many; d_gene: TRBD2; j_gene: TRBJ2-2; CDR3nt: TGTGCCACCAGCTTCGGACTAGCGGGGGTCAACGGGGAGCTGTTTTTT; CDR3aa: CATSFGLAGVNGELFF
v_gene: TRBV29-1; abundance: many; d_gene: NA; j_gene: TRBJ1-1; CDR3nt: TGCAGCGTTGAATCTGGGGTGAACACTGAAGCTTTCTTT; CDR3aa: CSVESGVNTEAFF
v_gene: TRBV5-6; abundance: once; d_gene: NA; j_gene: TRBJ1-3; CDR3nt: TGTGCCAGCAGCTGGACGGGACCGGCGGACGCTGGAAACACCATATATTTT; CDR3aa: CASSWTGPADAGNTIYF
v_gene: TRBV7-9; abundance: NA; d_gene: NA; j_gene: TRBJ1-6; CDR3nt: TGTGCCAGCAGCTTAGATGGACCCCTCCACTTT; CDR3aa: CASSLDGPLHF
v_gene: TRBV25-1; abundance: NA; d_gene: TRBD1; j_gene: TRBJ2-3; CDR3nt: TGTGCCAGCACCCAGGGACAGTCTGGCACAGATACGCAGTATTTT; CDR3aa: CASTQGQSGTDTQYF
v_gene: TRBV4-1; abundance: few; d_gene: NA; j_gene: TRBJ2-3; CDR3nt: TGCGCCAGCAGGACGTCGGACACAGATACGCAGTATTTT; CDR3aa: CASRTSDTDTQYF
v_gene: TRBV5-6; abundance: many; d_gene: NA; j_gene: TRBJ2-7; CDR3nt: TGTGCCAGCAGCTTTGGGCAGAGCTCCTACGAGCAGTACTTC; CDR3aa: CASSFGQSSYEQYF
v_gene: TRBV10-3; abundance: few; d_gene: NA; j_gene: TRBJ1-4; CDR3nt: TGTGCCATCAGTGACAGGGACAATGAAAAACTGTTTTTT; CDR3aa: CAISDRDNEKLFF
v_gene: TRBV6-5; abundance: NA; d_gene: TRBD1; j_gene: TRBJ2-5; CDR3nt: TGTGCCAGCAGTGAGACAGGGTTTTGGGAGGAGACCCAGTACTTC; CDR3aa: CASSETGFWEETQYF
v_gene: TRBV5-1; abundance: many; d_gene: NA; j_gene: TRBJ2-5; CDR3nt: TGCGCCAGCAGGAAAACTGCAGTCCAAGAGACCCAGTACTTC; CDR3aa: CASRKTAVQETQYF
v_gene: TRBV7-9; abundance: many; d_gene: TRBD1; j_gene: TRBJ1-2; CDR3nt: TGTGCCAGCAGCCCGAGACAGGGCCCCCAGCACGGCTACACCTTC; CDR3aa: CASSPRQGPQHGYTF
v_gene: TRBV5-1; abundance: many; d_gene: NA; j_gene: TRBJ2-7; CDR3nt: TGCGCCAGCAGCTCGGAGGGGGTTTCAGTGGACGAGCAGTACTTC; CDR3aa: CASSSEGVSVDEQYF
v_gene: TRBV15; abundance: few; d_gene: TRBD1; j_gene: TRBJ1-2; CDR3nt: TGTGCCACCAGCAGAGGGGGGACAGGGGACCTCAATCAAGGCTACACCTTC; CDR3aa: CATSRGGTGDLNQGYTF
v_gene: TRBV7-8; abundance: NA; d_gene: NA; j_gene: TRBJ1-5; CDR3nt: TGTGCCAGCAGCTTAGGGGCAGGGCGAACCGATCAGCCCCAGCATTTT; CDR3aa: CASSLGAGRTDQPQHF
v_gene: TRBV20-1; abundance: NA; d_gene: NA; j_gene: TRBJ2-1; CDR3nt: TGCAGTGCTGAGGAATACAATGAGCAGTTCTTC; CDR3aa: CSAEEYNEQFF
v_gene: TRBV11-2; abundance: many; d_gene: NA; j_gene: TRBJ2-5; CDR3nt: TGTGCCAGCAGCTTAGTTTTGGGACGGGAGACCCAGTACTTC; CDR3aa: CASSLVLGRETQYF
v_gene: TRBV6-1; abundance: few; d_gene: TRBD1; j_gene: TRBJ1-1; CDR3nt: TGTGCCAGCAGAGGGACAGTAAATGAAGCTTTCTTT; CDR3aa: CASRGTVNEAFF
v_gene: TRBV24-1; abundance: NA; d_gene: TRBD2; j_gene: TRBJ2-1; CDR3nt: TGTGCCACCAGTGATCGTACTAGCGGGAGAAACAATGAGCAGTTCTTC; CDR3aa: CATSDRTSGRNNEQFF
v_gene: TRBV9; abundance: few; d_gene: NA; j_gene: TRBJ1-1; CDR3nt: TGTGCCAGCAGCGTCATGGTAGGCACTGAAGCTTTCTTT; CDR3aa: CASSVMVGTEAFF
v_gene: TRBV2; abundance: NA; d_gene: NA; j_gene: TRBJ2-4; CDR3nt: TGTGCCAGCAGTGTTAGGGTTGGGTTGGACGGCATTCAGTACTTC; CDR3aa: CASSVRVGLDGIQYF
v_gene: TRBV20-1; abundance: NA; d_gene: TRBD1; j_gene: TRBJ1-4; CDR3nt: TGCAGTGCTCCACAGGGGGCAACTAATGAAAAACTGTTTTTT; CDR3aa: CSAPQGATNEKLFF
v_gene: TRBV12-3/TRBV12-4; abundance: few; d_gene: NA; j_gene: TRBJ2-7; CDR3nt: TGTGCCAGCAGTTTTAGGGCAGGGGCCGGCGACGAGCAGTACTTC; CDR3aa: CASSFRAGAGDEQYF
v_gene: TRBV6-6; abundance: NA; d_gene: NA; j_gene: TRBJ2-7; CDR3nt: TGTGCCAGCAGTACCCTTTATTCCTACGAGCAGTACTTC; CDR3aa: CASSTLYSYEQYF
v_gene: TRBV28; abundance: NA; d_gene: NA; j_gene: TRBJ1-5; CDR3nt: TGTGCCAGCAGTTTAGCGCGTTATAGCAATCAGCCCCAGCATTTT; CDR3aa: CASSLARYSNQPQHF
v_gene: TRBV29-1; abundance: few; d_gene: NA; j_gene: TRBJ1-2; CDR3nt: TGCAGCGTTGATCATCCCCGAGGGGATATATATGGCTACACCTTC; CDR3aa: CSVDHPRGDIYGYTF
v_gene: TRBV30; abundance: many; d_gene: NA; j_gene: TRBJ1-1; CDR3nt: TGTGCCTGGGCGACAGTAATGAACACTGAAGCTTTCTTT; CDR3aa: CAWATVMNTEAFF
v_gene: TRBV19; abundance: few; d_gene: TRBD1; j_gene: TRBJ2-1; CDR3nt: TGTGCCAGTAGTCCTCGGGACAGAAGCTCCTACAATGAGCAGTTCTTC; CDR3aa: CASSPRDRSSYNEQFF
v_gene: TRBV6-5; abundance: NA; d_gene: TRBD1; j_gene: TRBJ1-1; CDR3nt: TGTGCCAGCAGTTACTCCCGGGACAGGGCCTGGGACACTGAAGCTTTCTTT; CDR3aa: CASSYSRDRAWDTEAFF
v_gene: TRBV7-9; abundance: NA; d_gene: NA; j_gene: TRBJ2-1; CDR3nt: TGTGCCAGCAGCTTAGATCTCGACGGCTTCTCCGGCAATGAGCAGTTCTTC; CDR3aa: CASSLDLDGFSGNEQFF